The 20 T cell receptor beta chains reported below all come from one sample, sequenced in a study of blood T cells in healthy people across ages. The second PCR ran about 7 to 12 cycles with a sample-barcoded 5' primer and J-beta primers. TCRdb fed the 5' RACE reads into MiXCR, producing one record per CDR3 protein. The table has around 800,000 distinct CDR3 sequences, about 48% seen once. Source material: blood. Receptors were obtained from a man aged 80 or over in good health.

The genes are TRBV12-3 or TRBV12-4 and TRBJ1-5; no clear D. The ends were cut back, 6 bases at V and 7 bases at J, with 10 bases in the middle. This CDR3 spans 12 amino acids. Written as DNA, the CDR3 is TGTGCCAGCAGGACCATCCGACAGCCCCAGCATTTT. Translating it yields CASRTIRQPQHF.

This clonotype has a count of ten or more. The V and J genes are TRBV7-2 and TRBJ1-5; possible D gene TRBD1, 5 bases. Germline loops: CDR1 SGHTA, CDR2 FQGNSA. V lost 5 bases to trimming and J lost 7 bases, with 15 bases between them. This CDR3 comprises 14 residues. The CDR3 loop reads CASSQTGGRQPQHF. As DNA, the CDR3 is TGTGCCAGCAGCCAAACAGGAGGGCGGCAGCCCCAGCATTTT.

This clonotype was seen once. The rearrangement uses TRBV4-3 and TRBJ1-2; D ambiguous. CDR1 is LGHNA, CDR2 YSLEER, per germline. Trimming removed 0 bases at V and 4 bases at J, with 15 bases between. There are 16 residues in the CDR3. CDR3 region: CASSQDLPAQSYGYTF. CDR3 DNA sequence: TGCGCCAGCAGCCAAGATCTGCCAGCTCAGAGCTATGGCTACACCTTC.

In this sample, this clonotype turned up a few times. The rearrangement uses TRBV20-1 and TRBJ1-4; TRBD1 might be the D (6 bases). Looked up from germline, CDR1 is DFQATT and CDR2 is SNEGSKA (reference sequence). The CDR3 loop spans 13 amino acids. With 3 bases removed from V and 10 bases from J, the gap between germline ends came to 15 bases. CDR3 residues: CSASRTDSIKLFF. The CDR3 DNA reads as TGCAGTGCTAGTCGCACGGACAGTATAAAACTGTTTTTT.

This chain joins TRBV20-1 and TRBJ2-7; 10 nucleotides match TRBD2. CDR3 size: 19 residues. Germline trimming cut 3 bases from V and 0 bases from J; bases unmatched to any gene: 17. Germline loops: CDR1 DFQATT, CDR2 SNEGSKA (reference sequence). CDR3 bases: TGCAGTGCTAGCCGACGGACTAGCGGACCATCTGGAGGCTCCTACGAGCAGTACTTC. Translation gives CSASRRTSGPSGGSYEQYF.

The chain is built from TRBV7-2 and TRBJ2-7, with D unclear. The CDR3 extends over 13 amino acids. The germline V gene encodes CDR1 SGHTA and CDR2 FQGNSA. Trimming cost V 5 bases and J 1 base, with 9 bases left between them. DNA of the CDR3: TGTGCCAGCAGCCCGGCGAGGTCCTACGAGCAGTACTTC. This sequence encodes CASSPARSYEQYF.

This chain links TRBV2 with TRBJ2-3; 7 bases are shared with TRBD2. Germline V gives CDR1 SNHLY, CDR2 FYNNEI. The CDR3 has 13 residues. With 6 bases clipped from V and 3 bases from J, the junction kept 3 bases outside the gene matches. CDR3 in amino acids: CASRRERTDTQYF. DNA for the CDR3: TGTGCCAGCAGGCGGGAGAGAACAGATACGCAGTATTTT.

This chain connects TRBV7-2 to TRBJ1-5; D is perhaps TRBD1 (5 bases). V was trimmed by 5 bases and J by 3 bases, leaving 14 bases between them. The CDR3 contains 15 residues. Per the germline V gene, CDR1 is SGHTA and CDR2 is FQGNSA. CDR3 nucleotides: TGTGCCAGCAGCCCAGCGGGGGTCACCAATCAGCCCCAGCATTTT. This gives the protein CASSPAGVTNQPQHF.

This clonotype was counted between two and nine times. The V and J genes are TRBV20-1 and TRBJ2-3; D is unclear. Trimming took off 5 bases at V and 10 bases at J, with 16 bases between the two ends. CDR3 size: 12 residues. Germline CDR1 reads DFQATT; CDR2 reads SNEGSKA (reference sequence). The CDR3 reads CSAFIPGVAQYF. The CDR3 bases are TGCAGTGCTTTTATTCCTGGGGTGGCGCAGTATTTT.

This clonotype was observed a single time. This rearrangement joins TRBV3-1 to TRBJ2-1, with TRBD2 matching 8 bases. V was pared by 4 bases and J by 7 bases, with 15 bases of the junction left unmatched. Germline CDR1 is LGHDT and CDR2 is YNNKEL (reference sequence). This CDR3 has 17 amino acids. CDR3 loop: CASSPWMAGGPMNEQFF. The CDR3 nucleotides read TGTGCCAGCAGCCCGTGGATGGCGGGAGGCCCTATGAATGAGCAGTTCTTC.

The gene calls are TRBV11-2 and TRBJ2-2; D unresolved. This CDR3 has 13 amino acids. Germline CDR1 SGHAT, CDR2 FQNNGV. V gave up 1 base and J gave up 5 bases, with 5 bases separating them. The CDR3 DNA reads TGTGCCAGCAGCTTAGTTCCGACCGGGGAGCTGTTTTTT. This sequence encodes CASSLVPTGELFF.

J is TRBJ1-1 and V is TRBV12-3 or TRBV12-4; D perhaps matches TRBD1 (5 bases). The germline V and J ends were trimmed by 1 base and 1 base, with 16 bases remaining between them. CDR3 length equals 17 residues. In DNA, the CDR3 is TGTGCCAGCAGTTTAGTTAGGCAGGGCGGTCGGAACACTGAAGCTTTCTTT. Its protein product is CASSLVRQGGRNTEAFF.

V is TRBV6-2 or TRBV6-3 and J is TRBJ1-1; D remains ambiguous. Between the trimmed V and J ends, which lost 0 bases and 0 bases, there was a span of 5 bases. CDR1 and CDR2 (germline): MNHEY, SVGEGT. The CDR3 is 14 amino acids. The CDR3 protein is CASSYSLVNTEAFF. CDR3 nucleotide sequence: TGTGCCAGCAGTTACTCCTTGGTGAACACTGAAGCTTTCTTT.

This clonotype was found a few times. V is TRBV29-1 and J is TRBJ1-2; D possibly corresponds to TRBD1 (5 bases). The germline V gene has CDR1 SQVTM and CDR2 ANQGSEA. The CDR3 runs 14 residues. The V gene lost 3 bases and the J gene lost 0 bases, with 11 bases spanning the gap. CDR3 residues: CSVDFDRANYGYTF. CDR3 DNA: TGCAGCGTTGATTTTGACAGAGCTAACTATGGCTACACCTTC.

V is TRBV20-1 and J is TRBJ2-5, with TRBD2 matching 8 bases. The DNA end is more similar to TRBJ2-7, so the J call may be wrong. The CDR3 runs 13 residues. Germline lookup yields CDR1 DFQATT and CDR2 SNEGSKA (reference sequence). Here the CDR3 reads CSARFGGGDEQYF. The CDR3 bases are TGCAGTGCTAGATTCGGGGGGGGCGACGAGCAGTACTTC.

The V gene is TRBV7-8, the J gene TRBJ1-2; no definite D call. Germline V gene data show CDR1 as SGHVS and CDR2 as FQNEAQ. V was cut by 5 bases and J by 4 bases, with 14 bases left in between. CDR3 length: 14 amino acids. DNA of the CDR3: TGTGCCAGCAGCCCAACGGGCTCTAGCTATGGCTACACCTTC. Translating it yields CASSPTGSSYGYTF.

The rearrangement joins TRBV9 to TRBJ1-2, with TRBD1 as a possible D gene (6 bases). V was cut by 3 bases and J by 6 bases, with 21 bases left in between. The CDR3 is 16 residues long. CDR1 is SGDLS, CDR2 YYNGEE, per germline. This CDR3 reads CASSGQPGTNRDGYTF. The DNA for the CDR3 is TGTGCCAGCAGCGGGCAGCCTGGGACAAATCGGGATGGCTACACCTTC.

The rearrangement links TRBV5-6 to TRBJ1-2; 12 bases are shared with TRBD1. Trimming removed 7 bases from V and 5 bases from J; junction bases left unmatched: 6. CDR1 is SGHDT, CDR2 YYEEEE, per germline. The length of the CDR3 is 14 residues. CDR3 amino acids: CASCPGQGAYGYTF. The CDR3 nucleotides are TGTGCCAGCTGCCCGGGACAGGGGGCGTATGGCTACACCTTC.

The chain links TRBV11-1 to TRBJ2-5, with D perhaps TRBD2 (7 bases). V was pared by 2 bases and J by 9 bases, with 19 bases between. This CDR3 has 15 residues. Per the germline V gene, CDR1 is SGHAT and CDR2 is FQDESV (reference sequence). The CDR3 is CASSLSSGGAWAQYF. Written as DNA, the CDR3 is TGTGCCAGCAGCTTATCGTCGGGGGGCGCGTGGGCCCAGTACTTC. Looking up the rest from reference TRBV11-1 and TRBJ2-5 gives the full variable domain: EAEVAQSPRYKITEKSQAVAFWCDPISGHATLYWYRQILGQGPELLVQFQDESVVDDSQLPKDRFSAERLKGVDSTLKIQPAELGDSAMYLCASSLSSGGAWAQYFGPGTRLLVL.

The chain carries TRBV25-1 and TRBJ2-5; 9 bases are shared with TRBD1. The CDR3 runs 15 residues. Germline lookup yields CDR1 MGHDK and CDR2 SYGVNS. Unmatched junction bases numbered 8, after V lost 5 bases and J lost 4 bases. The CDR3: CASSNPGQGRETQYF. CDR3 sequence (DNA): TGTGCCAGCAGTAATCCGGGACAGGGCCGAGAGACCCAGTACTTC.